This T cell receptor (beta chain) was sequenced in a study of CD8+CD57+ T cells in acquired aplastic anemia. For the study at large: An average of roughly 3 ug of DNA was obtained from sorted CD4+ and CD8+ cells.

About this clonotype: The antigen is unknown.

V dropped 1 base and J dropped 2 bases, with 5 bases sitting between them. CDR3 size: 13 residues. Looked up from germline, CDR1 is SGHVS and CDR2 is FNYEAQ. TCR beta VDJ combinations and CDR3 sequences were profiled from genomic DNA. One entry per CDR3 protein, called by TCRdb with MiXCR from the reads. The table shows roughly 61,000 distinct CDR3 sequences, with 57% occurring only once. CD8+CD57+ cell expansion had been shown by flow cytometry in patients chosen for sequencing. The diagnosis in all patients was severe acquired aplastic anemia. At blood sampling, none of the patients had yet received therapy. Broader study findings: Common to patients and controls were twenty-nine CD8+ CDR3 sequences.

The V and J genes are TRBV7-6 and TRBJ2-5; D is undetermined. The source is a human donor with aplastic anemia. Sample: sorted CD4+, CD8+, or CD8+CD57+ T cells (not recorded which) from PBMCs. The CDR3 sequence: CASSLGPQETQYF. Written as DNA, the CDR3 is TGTGCCAGCAGCTTAGGCCCTCAAGAGACCCAGTACTTC. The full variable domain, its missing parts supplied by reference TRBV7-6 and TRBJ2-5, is GAGVSQSPRYKVTKRGQDVALRCDPISGHVSLYWYRQALGQGPEFLTYFNYEAQQDKSGLPNDRFSAERPEGSISTLTIQRTEQRDSAMYRCASSLGPQETQYFGPGTRLLVL.